The text below deals with one T cell receptor beta chain. Its antigen remains unidentified. Via MiXCR, TCRdb re-called the RT-PCR reads, giving one row per CDR3 protein. The sample includes about 530,000 distinct CDR3 sequences, 13% of them seen just once. Germline V gene sequence: CDR1 SEHNR, CDR2 FQNEAQ (reference sequence). The CDR3 covers 13 residues. Trimming pared 4 bases from V and 4 bases from J, leaving 10 bases between. This sample was included in a study of response to subunit inactivated influenza vaccine. Study observations and caveats: The authors suggested that every seasonal influenza vaccination recruits few new T cells.

The genes are TRBV7-9 and TRBJ1-2, with D perhaps matching TRBD1 (5 bases). This clonotype originated in a man aged 50 to 59 who received an inactivated influenza vaccine. The sequenced sample was PBMCs from blood, obtained about 6 weeks after vaccination. The CDR3 sequence: CASSWGGSYGYTF. In nucleotides, the CDR3 is TGTGCCAGCAGCTGGGGGGGATCCTATGGCTACACCTTC.